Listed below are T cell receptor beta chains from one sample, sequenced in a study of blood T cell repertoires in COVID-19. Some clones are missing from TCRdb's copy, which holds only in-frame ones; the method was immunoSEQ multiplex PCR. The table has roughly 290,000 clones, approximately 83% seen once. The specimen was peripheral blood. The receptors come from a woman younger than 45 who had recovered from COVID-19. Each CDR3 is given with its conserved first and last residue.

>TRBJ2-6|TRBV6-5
CASSYTGIGGANVLTF
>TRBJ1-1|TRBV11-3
CASSLLTDTEAFF
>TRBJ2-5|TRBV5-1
CASRRLAVYQETQYF
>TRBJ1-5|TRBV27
CASSANRGQDQPQHF
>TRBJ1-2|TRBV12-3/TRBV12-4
CASSEQGYYGYTF
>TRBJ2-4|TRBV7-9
CASSTSLAGRSYIQYF
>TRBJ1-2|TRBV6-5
CASSLAGINYGYTF
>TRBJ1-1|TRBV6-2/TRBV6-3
CASSSRQGAHLTEAFF
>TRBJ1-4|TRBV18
CASQGLKGNEKLFF
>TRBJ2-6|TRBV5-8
CASGSGGRSGANVLTF
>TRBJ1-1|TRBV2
CASSEWFPGQGAFF
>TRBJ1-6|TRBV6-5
CASSYGGQNSPLHF
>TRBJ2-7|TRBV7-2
CASSPPGGTSGSTSYEQYF
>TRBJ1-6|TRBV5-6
CASSLGRGQSPLHF
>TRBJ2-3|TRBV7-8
CASSRWASGGHQKRTDTQYF
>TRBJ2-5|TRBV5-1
CASSSGTGPQETQYF
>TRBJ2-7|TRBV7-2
CASSLGQVGQYEQYF
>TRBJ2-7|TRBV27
CASSFAGAGSYEQYF